In this sample, the clone carrying this T cell receptor (beta chain) turned up once. This sample is part of a study of blood T cell repertoires in COVID-19. For the study at large: COVID-19 samples from acute and convalescent phases originated in the United States, Italy and Spain. Nucleic acid was either cDNA or gDNA, and it came from T cells, B-cell-depleted T cells, or PBMCs.

Source study methods: For nucleated cells, counts were estimated from reference gene primer amplification. Libraries were prepared by immunoSEQ multiplex PCR; TCRdb keeps only in-frame clonotypes and omits some of them. V and J calls and clone size are copied from that table; D and trimming were computed from the DNA. Among roughly 500,000 clones, 85% to 90% were seen once, and the ten largest hold 1.5% to 2%. Among Cohort 3 donors, those recovered had two negative PCRs, clearance, or symptom resolution. Trimming shortened V by 2 bases and J by 7 bases, and 13 bases separated the two germline ends. There are 13 residues in the CDR3. The germline V gene has CDR1 SGHKS and CDR2 YYEKEE (reference sequence).

This rearrangement joins TRBV5-5 to TRBJ2-7; D is unclear. This TCR was recovered from a woman aged 35 to 49 who had recovered from COVID-19. Sample: PBMCs or T cells enriched from blood (not recorded which). The CDR3 sequence: CASSLSPAREQYF. Here the CDR3 DNA reads TGTGCCAGCAGCTTATCCCCTGCGAGGGAGCAGTACTTC.